The following is a T cell receptor beta chain sequence with its context. The identical CDR3 is also encoded by other nucleotide sequences in the sample. These data are taken from a study of blood T cell repertoires in COVID-19. Across the study: T cells, B-cell-depleted T cells, or PBMCs provided the cDNA or gDNA that served as material.

TCRdb's table, derived via immunoSEQ multiplex PCR, lists solely in-frame clones and lacks some. The profile shows 400,000 to 500,000 clones, roughly 88% of them singletons. Ages ranged from about 18 to 89 years, with residence in about two dozen US areas. Participant-reported clinical history was the basis for cohort assignment. Exposed enrollees had met someone with a PCR-confirmed or clinician-diagnosed COVID-19 case at some point within the 2 weeks before study entry. The CDR3 is 16 residues long. Germline CDR1 and CDR2: SGHTA and FQGNSA. V was pared by 1 base and J by 0 bases, with 6 bases of the junction left unmatched.

The sequenced sample was PBMCs or T cells enriched from blood (not recorded which). The source of this sequence is a woman younger than 35 who had been exposed to COVID-19. The V and J genes are TRBV7-2 and TRBJ2-7, with TRBD2 identical over 7 bases. CDR3 region: CASSLGGGGYSYEQYF. The DNA of the CDR3 is TGTGCCAGCAGCTTAGGAGGCGGGGGTTACTCCTACGAGCAGTACTTC.